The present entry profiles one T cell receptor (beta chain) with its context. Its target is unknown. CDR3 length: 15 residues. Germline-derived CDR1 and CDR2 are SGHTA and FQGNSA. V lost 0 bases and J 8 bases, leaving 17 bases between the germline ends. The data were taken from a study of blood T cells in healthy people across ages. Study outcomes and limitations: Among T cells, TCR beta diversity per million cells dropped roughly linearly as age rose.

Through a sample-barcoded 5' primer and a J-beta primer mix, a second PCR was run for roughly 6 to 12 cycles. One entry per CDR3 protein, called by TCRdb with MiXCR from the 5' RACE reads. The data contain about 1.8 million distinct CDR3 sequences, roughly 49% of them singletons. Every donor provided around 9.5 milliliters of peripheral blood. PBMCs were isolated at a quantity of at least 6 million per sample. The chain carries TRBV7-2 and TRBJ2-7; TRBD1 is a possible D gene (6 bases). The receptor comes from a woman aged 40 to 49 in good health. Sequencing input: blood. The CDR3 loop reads CASSLAGAIPGQQYF. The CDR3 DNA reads TGTGCCAGCAGCTTAGCGGGGGCCATTCCAGGTCAGCAGTACTTC.